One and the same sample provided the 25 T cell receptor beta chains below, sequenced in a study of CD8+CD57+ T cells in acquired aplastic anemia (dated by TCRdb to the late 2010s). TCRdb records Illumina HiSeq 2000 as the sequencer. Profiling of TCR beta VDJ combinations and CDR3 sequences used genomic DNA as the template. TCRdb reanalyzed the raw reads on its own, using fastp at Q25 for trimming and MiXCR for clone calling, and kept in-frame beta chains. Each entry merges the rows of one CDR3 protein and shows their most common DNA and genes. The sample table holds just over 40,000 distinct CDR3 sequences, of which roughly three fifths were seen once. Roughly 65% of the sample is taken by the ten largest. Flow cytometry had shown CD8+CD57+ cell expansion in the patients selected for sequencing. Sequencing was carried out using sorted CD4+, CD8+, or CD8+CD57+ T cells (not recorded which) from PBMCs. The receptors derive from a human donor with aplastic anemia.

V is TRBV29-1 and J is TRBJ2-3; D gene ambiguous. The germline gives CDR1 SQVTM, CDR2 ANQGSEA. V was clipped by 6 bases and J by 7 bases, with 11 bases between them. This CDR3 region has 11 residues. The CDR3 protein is CSVDRTNTQYF. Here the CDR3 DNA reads TGCAGCGTGGATAGGACGAATACGCAGTATTTT.

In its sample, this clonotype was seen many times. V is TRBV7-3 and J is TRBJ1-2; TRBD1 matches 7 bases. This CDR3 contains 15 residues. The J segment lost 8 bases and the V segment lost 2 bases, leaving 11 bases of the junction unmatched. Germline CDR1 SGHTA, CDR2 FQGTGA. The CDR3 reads CASSLDEWDRRGYTF. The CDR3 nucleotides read TGTGCCAGCAGCTTAGACGAATGGGACAGAAGAGGCTACACCTTC. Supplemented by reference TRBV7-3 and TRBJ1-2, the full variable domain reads GAGVSQTPSNKVTEKGKYVELRCDPISGHTALYWYRQSLGQGPEFLIYFQGTGAADDSGLPNDRFFAVRPEGSVSTLKIQRTERGDSAVYLCASSLDEWDRRGYTFGSGTRLTVV.

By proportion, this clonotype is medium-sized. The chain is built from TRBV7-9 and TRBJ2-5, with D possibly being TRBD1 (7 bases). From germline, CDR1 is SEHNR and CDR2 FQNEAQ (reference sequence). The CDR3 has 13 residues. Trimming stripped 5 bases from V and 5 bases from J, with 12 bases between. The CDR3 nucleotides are TGTGCCAGCAGCGCCAGGGGGAGGGAGACCCAGTACTTC. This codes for CASSARGRETQYF.

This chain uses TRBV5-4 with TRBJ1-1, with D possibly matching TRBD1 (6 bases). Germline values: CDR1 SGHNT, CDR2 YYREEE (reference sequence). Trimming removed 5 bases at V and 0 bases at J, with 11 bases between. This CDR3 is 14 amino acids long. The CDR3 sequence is CASSVEGVNTEAFF. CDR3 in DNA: TGTGCCAGCAGTGTTGAGGGGGTGAACACTGAAGCTTTCTTT.

CDR3 sequence: CSPYYANYGYTF. The CDR3 DNA reads as TGCAGTCCCTATTATGCCAACTATGGCTACACCTTC. The chain recombines TRBV20-1 with TRBJ1-2; D is uncertain. V was shortened by 8 bases and J by 2 bases, with 12 bases between the two germline ends. In germline, CDR1 is DFQATT, CDR2 SNEGSKA (reference sequence). There are 12 residues in the CDR3.

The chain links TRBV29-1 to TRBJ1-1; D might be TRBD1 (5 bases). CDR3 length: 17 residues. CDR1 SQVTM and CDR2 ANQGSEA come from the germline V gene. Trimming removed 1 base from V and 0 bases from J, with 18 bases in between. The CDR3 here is CSVEGGPGRAMNTEAFF. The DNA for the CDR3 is TGCAGCGTTGAAGGAGGGCCAGGGCGCGCCATGAACACTGAAGCTTTCTTT.

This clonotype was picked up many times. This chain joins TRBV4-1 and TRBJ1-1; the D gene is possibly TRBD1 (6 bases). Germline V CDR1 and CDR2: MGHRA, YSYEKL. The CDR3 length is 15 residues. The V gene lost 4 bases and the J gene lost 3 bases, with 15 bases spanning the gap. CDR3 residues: CASSPSGGVDTEAFF. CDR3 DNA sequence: TGCGCCAGCAGCCCGTCGGGGGGCGTGGACACTGAAGCTTTCTTT.

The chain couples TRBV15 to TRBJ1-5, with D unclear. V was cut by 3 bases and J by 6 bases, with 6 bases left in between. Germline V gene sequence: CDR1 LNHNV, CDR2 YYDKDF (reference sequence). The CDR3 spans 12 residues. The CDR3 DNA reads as TGTGCCACCAGCAGGGATGTTCAGCCCCAGCATTTT. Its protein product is CATSRDVQPQHF.

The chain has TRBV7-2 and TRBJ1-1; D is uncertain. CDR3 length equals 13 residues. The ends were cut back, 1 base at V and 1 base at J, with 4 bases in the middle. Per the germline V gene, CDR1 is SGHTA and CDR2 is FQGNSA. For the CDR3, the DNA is TGTGCCAGCAGCTTAGGCTCGAACACTGAAGCTTTCTTT. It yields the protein CASSLGSNTEAFF. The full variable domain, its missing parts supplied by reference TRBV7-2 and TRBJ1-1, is GAGVSQSPSNKVTEKGKDVELRCDPISGHTALYWYRQSLGQGLEFLIYFQGNSAPDKSGLPSDRFSAERTGGSVSTLTIQRTQQEDSAVYLCASSLGSNTEAFFGQGTRLTVV.

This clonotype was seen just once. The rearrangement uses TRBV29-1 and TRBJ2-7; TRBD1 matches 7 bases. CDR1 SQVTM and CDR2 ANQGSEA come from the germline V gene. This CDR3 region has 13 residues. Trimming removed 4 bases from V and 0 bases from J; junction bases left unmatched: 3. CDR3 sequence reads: CSVGQGSSYEQYF. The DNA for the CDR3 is TGCAGCGTTGGACAGGGAAGCTCCTACGAGCAGTACTTC.

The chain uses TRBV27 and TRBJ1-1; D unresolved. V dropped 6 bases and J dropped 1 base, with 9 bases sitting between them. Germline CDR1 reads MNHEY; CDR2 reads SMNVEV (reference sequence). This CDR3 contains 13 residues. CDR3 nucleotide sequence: TGTGCCAGCAGCCATGGAGAGAACACTGAAGCTTTCTTT. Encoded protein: CASSHGENTEAFF.

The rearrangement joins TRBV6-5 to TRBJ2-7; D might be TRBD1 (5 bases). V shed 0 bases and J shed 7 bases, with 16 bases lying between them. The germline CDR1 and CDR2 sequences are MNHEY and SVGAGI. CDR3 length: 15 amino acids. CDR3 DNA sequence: TGTGCCAGCAGTTACTCGGTCCAGGGAATAACGGAGCAGTACTTC. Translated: CASSYSVQGITEQYF.

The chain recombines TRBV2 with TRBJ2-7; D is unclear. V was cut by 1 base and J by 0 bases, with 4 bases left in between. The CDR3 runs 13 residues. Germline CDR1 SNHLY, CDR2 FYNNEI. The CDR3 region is CASSEGASYEQYF. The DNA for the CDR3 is TGTGCCAGCAGTGAAGGAGCCTCCTACGAGCAGTACTTC.

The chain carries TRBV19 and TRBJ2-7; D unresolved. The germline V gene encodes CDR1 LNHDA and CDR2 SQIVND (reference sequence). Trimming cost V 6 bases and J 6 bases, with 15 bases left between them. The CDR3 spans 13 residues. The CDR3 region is CASSIALRGEQYF. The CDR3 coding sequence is TGTGCCAGTAGCATCGCCCTTCGTGGCGAGCAGTACTTC.

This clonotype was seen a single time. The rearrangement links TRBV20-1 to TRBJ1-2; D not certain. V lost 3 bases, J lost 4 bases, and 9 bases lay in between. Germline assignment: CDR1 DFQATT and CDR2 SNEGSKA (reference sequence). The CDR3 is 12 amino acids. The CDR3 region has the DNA TGCAGTGCTAGGGCGCCTTCCTATGGCTACACCTTC. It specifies CSARAPSYGYTF.

The CDR3 bases are TGTGCCACCTCACCCGAGGCTAGCGGGGTGGGCGGGGAGACCCAGTACTTC. Its translation: CATSPEASGVGGETQYF. The rearrangement uses TRBV15 and TRBJ2-5; 9 nucleotides line up with TRBD2. Trimming at V came to 8 bases and at J to 5 bases, leaving 18 bases not matched to a gene. CDR1 and CDR2 (germline): LNHNV, YYDKDF (reference sequence). The CDR3 is made up of 17 amino acids.

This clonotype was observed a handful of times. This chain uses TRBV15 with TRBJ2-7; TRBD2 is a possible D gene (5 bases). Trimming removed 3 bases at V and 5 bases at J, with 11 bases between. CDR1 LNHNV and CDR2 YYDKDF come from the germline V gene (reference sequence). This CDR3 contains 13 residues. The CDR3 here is CATSSLNGDEQYF. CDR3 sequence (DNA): TGTGCCACCAGCAGCTTAAACGGGGACGAGCAGTACTTC.

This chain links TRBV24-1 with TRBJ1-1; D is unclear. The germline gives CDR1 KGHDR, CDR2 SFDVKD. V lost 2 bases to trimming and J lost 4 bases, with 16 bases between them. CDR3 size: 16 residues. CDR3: CATSDSRAKSGTEAFF. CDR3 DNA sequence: TGTGCCACCAGTGATTCCCGGGCTAAATCAGGCACTGAAGCTTTCTTT.

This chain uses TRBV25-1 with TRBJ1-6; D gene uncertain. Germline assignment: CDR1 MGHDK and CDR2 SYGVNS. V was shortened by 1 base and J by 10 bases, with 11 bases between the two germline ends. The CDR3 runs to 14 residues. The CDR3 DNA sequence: TGTGCCAGCAGTGAATTGGGGTTTTGGTCACCCCTCCACTTT. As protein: CASSELGFWSPLHF.

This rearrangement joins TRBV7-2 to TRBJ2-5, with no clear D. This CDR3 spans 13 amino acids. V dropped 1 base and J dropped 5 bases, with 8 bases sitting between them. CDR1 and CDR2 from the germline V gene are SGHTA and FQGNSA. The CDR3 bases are TGTGCCAGCAGCTTAGGCAGTGTGGAGACCCAGTACTTC. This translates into CASSLGSVETQYF.

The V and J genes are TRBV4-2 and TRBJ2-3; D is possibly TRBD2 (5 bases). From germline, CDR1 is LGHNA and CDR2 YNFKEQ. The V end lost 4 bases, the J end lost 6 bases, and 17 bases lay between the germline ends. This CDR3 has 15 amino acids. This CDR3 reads CASSPVDGIEDTQYF. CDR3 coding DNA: TGTGCCAGCAGCCCCGTTGACGGGATCGAGGATACGCAGTATTTT.

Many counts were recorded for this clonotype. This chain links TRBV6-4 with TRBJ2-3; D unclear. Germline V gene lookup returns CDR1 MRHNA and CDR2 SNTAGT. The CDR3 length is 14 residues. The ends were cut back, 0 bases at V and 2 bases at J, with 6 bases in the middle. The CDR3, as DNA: TGTGCCAGCAGTGACTCCCAGGACACAGATACGCAGTATTTT. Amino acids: CASSDSQDTDTQYF.

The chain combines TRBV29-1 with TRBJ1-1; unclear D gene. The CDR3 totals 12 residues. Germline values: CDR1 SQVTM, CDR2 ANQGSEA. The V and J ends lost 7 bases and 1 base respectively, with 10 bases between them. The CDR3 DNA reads TGCAGCGGGAGGACGGCGAACACTGAAGCTTTCTTT. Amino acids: CSGRTANTEAFF.

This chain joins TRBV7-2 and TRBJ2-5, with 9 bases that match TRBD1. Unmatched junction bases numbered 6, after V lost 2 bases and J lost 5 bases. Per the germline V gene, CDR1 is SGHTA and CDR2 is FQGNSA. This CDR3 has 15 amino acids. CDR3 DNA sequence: TGTGCCAGCAGCTTACGGACAGGGGTCCGGGAGACCCAGTACTTC. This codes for CASSLRTGVRETQYF. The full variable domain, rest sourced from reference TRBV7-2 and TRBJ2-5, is GAGVSQSPSNKVTEKGKDVELRCDPISGHTALYWYRQSLGQGLEFLIYFQGNSAPDKSGLPSDRFSAERTGGSVSTLTIQRTQQEDSAVYLCASSLRTGVRETQYFGPGTRLLVL.

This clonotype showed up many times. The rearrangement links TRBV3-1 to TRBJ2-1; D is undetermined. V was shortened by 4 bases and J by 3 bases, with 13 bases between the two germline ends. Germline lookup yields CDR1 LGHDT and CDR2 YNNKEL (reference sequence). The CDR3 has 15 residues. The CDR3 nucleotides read TGTGCCAGCAGCCTCCGCCAATCGGGCTACAATGAGCAGTTCTTC. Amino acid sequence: CASSLRQSGYNEQFF.